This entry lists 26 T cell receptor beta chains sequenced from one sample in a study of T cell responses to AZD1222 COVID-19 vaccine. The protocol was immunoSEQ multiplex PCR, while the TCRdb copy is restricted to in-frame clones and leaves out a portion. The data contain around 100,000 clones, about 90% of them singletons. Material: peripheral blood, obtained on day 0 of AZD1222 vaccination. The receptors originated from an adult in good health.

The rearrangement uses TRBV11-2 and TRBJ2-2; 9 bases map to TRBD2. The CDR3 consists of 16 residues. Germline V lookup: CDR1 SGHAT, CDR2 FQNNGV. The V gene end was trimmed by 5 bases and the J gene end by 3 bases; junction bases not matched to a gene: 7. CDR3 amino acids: CASSRLAGGDTGELFF. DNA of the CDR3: TGTGCCAGCAGCCGTCTTGCGGGAGGGGACACCGGGGAGCTGTTTTTT.

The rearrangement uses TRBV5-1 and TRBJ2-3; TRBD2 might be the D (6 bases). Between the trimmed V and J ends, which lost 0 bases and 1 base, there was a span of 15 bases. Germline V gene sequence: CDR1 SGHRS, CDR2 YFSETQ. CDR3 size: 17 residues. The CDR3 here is CASSLALNSGRTDTQYF. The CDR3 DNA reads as TGCGCCAGCAGCTTGGCCCTTAATAGCGGACGCACAGATACGCAGTATTTT.

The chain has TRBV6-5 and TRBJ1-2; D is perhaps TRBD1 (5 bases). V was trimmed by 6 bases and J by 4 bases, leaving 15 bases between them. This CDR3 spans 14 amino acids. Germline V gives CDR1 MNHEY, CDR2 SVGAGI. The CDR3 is CASRPPGLFYGYTF. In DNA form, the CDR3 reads TGTGCCAGCAGACCCCCGGGACTCTTCTATGGCTACACCTTC.

CDR3 in amino acids: CASRRDRGYSPLHF. The DNA for the CDR3 is TGTGCCAGCAGGAGGGACAGGGGGTATTCACCCCTCCACTTT. The gene calls are TRBV27 and TRBJ1-6; TRBD1 matches 11 bases. Per germline, CDR1 MNHEY and CDR2 SMNVEV (reference sequence). With 6 bases clipped from V and 8 bases from J, the junction kept 3 bases outside the gene matches. CDR3 length: 14 amino acids.

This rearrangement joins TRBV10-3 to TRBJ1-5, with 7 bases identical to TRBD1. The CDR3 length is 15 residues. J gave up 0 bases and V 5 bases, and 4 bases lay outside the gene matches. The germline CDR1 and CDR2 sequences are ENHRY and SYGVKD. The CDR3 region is CAISQTGNSNQPQHF. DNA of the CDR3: TGTGCCATCAGTCAGACAGGGAATAGCAATCAGCCCCAGCATTTT.

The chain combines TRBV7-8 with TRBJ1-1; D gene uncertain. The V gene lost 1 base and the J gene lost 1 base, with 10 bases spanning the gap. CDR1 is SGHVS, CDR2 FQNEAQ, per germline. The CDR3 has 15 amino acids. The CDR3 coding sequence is TGTGCCAGCAGCTTAGGACAACCATCGAACACTGAAGCTTTCTTT. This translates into CASSLGQPSNTEAFF.

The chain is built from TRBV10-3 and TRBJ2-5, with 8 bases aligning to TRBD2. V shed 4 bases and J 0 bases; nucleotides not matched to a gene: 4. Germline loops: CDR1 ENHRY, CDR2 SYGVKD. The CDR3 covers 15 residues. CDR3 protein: CAISAGSGNQETQYF. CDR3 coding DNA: TGTGCCATCAGTGCAGGTAGCGGGAACCAAGAGACCCAGTACTTC.

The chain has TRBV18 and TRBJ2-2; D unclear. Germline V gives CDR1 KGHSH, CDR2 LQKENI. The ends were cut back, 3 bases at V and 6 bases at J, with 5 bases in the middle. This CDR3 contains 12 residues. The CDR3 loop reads CASSPSAGELFF. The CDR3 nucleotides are TGTGCCAGCTCACCTTCTGCCGGGGAGCTGTTTTTT.

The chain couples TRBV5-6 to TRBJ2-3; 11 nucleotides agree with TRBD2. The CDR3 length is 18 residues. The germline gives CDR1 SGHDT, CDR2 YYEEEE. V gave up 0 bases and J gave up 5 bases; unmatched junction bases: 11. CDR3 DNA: TGTGCCAGCAGCTTGGGACGTAGACTAGCGGGACGGGGAGATACGCAGTATTTT. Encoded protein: CASSLGRRLAGRGDTQYF.

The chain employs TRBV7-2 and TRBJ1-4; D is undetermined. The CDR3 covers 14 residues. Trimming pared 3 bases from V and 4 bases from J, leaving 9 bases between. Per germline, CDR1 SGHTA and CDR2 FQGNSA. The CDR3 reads CASSFPDVNEKLFF. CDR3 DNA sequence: TGTGCCAGCAGCTTCCCGGATGTTAATGAAAAACTGTTTTTT.

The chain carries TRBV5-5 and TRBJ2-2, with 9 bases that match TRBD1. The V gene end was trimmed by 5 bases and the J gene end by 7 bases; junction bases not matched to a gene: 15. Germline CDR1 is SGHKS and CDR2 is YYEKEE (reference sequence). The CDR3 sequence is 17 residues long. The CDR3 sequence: CASSTQPPGQGNGELFF. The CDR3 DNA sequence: TGTGCCAGCAGTACCCAGCCTCCGGGACAGGGTAACGGGGAGCTGTTTTTT.

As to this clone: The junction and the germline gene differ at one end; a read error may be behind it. CDR3 residues: CASRSGLAALDF. The CDR3 DNA is TGTGCCAGCAGGTCGGGACTAGCTGCGCTAGACTTC. This chain connects TRBV27 to TRBJ2-7; TRBD2 matches at 9 bases. The germline V gene has CDR1 MNHEY and CDR2 SMNVEV (reference sequence). The CDR3 has 12 amino acids.

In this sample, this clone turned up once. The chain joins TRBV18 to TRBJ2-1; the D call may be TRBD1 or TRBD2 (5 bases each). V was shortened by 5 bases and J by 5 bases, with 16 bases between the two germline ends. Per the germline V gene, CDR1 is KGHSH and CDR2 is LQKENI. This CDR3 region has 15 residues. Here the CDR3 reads CASSDLRDGHNEQFF. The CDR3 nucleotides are TGTGCCAGCTCAGATCTCCGGGACGGACACAATGAGCAGTTCTTC.

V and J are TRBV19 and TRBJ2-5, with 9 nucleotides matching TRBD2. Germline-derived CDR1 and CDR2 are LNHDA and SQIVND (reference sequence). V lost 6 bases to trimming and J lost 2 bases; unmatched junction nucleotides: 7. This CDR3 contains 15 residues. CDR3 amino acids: CASRSTAGGQETQYF. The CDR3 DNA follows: TGTGCCAGTAGATCAACAGCGGGGGGACAAGAGACCCAGTACTTC.

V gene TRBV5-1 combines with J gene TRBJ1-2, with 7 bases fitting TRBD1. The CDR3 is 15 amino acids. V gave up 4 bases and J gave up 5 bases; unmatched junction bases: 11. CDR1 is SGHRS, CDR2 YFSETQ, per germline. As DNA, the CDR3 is TGCGCCAGCAGCCCCGGACAGGCTGGGGAGTATGGCTACACCTTC. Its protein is CASSPGQAGEYGYTF.

Here the CDR3 reads CASSSEHTEAFF. In DNA form, the CDR3 reads TGTGCCAGCAGTTCGGAACACACTGAAGCTTTCTTT. This chain connects TRBV28 to TRBJ1-1; D uncertain. This CDR3 is built from 12 residues. Trimming removed 4 bases at V and 3 bases at J, with 6 bases between. Per the germline V gene, CDR1 is MDHEN and CDR2 is SYDVKM.

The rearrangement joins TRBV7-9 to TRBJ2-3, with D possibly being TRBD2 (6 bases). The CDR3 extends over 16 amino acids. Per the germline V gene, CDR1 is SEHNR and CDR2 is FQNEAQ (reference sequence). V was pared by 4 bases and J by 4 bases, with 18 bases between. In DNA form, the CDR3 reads TGTGCCAGCAGCTCCCTGGACGGGAGCGGCCCAGATACGCAGTATTTT. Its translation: CASSSLDGSGPDTQYF.

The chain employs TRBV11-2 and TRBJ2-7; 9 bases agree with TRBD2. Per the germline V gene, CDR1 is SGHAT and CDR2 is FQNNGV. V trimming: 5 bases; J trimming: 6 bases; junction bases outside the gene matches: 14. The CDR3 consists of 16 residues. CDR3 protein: CASSTMVGSGRFEQYF. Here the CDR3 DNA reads TGTGCCAGCAGCACAATGGTCGGTAGCGGGAGATTCGAGCAGTACTTC.

This CDR3 reads CASSGLAGGPGDTQYF. The CDR3 bases are TGTGCCAGCTCGGGACTAGCGGGAGGGCCGGGAGATACGCAGTATTTT. This chain joins TRBV5-4 and TRBJ2-3; TRBD2 aligns across 16 bases. J gave up 5 bases and V 7 bases, and 7 bases lay outside the gene matches. The length of the CDR3 is 16 residues. Germline CDR1 and CDR2: SGHNT and YYREEE (reference sequence).

This chain's CDR3 is CASSLRGFISGRPGANVLTF. The CDR3 DNA reads TGTGCCAGCAGCCTCAGGGGGTTCATTTCGGGGCGGCCTGGGGCCAACGTCCTGACTTTC. This chain links TRBV9 with TRBJ2-6; 7 bases agree with TRBD1. Germline V gene sequence: CDR1 SGDLS, CDR2 YYNGEE. This CDR3 region has 20 residues. V lost 4 bases and J lost 2; bases outside the gene matches: 18.

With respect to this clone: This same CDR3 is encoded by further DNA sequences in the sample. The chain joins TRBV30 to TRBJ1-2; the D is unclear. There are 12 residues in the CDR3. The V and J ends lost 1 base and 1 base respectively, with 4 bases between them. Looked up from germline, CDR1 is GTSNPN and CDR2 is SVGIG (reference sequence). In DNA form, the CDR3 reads TGTGCCTGGAGTGGCGGTAACTATGGCTACACCTTC. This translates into CAWSGGNYGYTF.

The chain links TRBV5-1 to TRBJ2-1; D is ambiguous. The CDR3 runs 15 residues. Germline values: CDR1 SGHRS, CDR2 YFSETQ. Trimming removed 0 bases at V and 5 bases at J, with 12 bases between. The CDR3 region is CASSLVPARNNEQFF. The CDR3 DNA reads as TGCGCCAGCAGCTTGGTCCCAGCAAGAAACAATGAGCAGTTCTTC.

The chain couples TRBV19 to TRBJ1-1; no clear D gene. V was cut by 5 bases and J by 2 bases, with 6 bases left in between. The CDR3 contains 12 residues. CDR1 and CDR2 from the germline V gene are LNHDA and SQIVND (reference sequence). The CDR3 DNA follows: TGTGCCAGTAGTGTTAAAAACACTGAAGCTTTCTTT. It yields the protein CASSVKNTEAFF.

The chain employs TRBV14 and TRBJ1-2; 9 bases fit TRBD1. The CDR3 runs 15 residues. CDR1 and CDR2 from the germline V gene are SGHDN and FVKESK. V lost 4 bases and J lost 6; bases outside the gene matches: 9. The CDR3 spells CASSLRDRDHDGYTF. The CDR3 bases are TGTGCCAGCAGCCTCCGGGACAGGGACCATGATGGCTACACCTTC.

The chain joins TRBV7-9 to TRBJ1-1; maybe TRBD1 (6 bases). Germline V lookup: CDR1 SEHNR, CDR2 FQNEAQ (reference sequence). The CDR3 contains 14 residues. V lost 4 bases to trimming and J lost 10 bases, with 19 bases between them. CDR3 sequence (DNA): TGTGCCAGCAGCTCGGCACAGGGTTTTAGTGGAGCTTTCTTT. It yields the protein CASSSAQGFSGAFF.

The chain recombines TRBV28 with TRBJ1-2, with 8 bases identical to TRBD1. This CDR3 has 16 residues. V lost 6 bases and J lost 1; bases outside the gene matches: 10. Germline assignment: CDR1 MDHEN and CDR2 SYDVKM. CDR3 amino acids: CASRTGGTGDNYGYTF. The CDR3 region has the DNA TGTGCCAGCAGAACCGGGGGGACAGGAGATAACTATGGCTACACCTTC.